This paragraph reports one T cell receptor (beta chain). Antigen: not known. 5'RACE template switching produced TCR cDNA carrying a universal primer site and UMIs. TCRdb ran MiXCR on the 5' RACE reads and lists one entry per CDR3 protein. Among about 550,000 distinct CDR3 sequences, about a fifth were seen once, and the ten largest hold 14%. The CDR3 sequence is 15 residues long. From germline, CDR1 is SEHNR and CDR2 FQNEAQ (reference sequence). V was clipped by 8 bases and J by 2 bases, with 15 bases between them. This sample was taken from a study of T cells after yellow fever vaccination. Study results and caveats: Subsequent booster samples again held most clones from primary vaccination (96% CD4, about 90% CD8).

This chain uses TRBV7-9 with TRBJ2-2; D is unclear. The specimen comprised PBMCs, sampled 15 days after the yellow fever booster vaccination. The TCR originated in a man aged 25 to 40 who received the YFV17D yellow fever vaccine. The CDR3 bases are TGTGCCAGCTTATCCCGGCAGGCCAACACCGGGGAGCTGTTTTTT. Amino acids: CASLSRQANTGELFF.